Listed here is a single T cell receptor beta chain. This sample is part of a study of blood T cell repertoires in COVID-19. The germline V gene has CDR1 LGHDT and CDR2 YNNKEL (reference sequence). The length of the CDR3 is 15 residues. V shed 6 bases and J 3 bases; nucleotides not matched to a gene: 9. Sequencing was performed with immunoSEQ multiplex PCR; in TCRdb, only in-frame clones are kept and a portion is missing. Seen here are approximately 270,000 clones, 70% to 90% observed once, and the top ten hold approximately 10%. The gene calls are TRBV3-1 (or the pseudogene TRBV3-2) and TRBJ2-3; TRBD2 aligns across 7 bases. Sequencing was performed on peripheral blood. The TCR comes from a woman between 65 and 79 years old with acute or convalescent COVID-19. The CDR3 nucleotides are TGTGCCAGCAGAGACAGCGGGGTTCGGACAGATACGCAGTATTTT. This codes for CASRDSGVRTDTQYF.